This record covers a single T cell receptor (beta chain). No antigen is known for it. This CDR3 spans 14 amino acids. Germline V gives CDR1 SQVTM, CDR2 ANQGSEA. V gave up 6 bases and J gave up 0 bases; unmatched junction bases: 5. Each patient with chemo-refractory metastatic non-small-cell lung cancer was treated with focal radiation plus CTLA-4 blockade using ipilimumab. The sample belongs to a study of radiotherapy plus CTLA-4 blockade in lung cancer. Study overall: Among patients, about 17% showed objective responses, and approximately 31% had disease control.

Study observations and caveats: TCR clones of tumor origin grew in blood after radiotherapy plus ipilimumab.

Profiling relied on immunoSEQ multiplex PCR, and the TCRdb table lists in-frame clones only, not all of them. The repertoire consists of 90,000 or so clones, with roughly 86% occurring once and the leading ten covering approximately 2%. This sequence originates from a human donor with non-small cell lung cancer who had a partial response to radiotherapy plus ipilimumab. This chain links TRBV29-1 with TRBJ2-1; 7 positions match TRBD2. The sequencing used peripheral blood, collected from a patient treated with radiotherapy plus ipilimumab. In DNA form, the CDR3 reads TGCAGCGTAGATCGCGGGGGCTCCTACAATGAGCAGTTCTTC. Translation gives CSVDRGGSYNEQFF.